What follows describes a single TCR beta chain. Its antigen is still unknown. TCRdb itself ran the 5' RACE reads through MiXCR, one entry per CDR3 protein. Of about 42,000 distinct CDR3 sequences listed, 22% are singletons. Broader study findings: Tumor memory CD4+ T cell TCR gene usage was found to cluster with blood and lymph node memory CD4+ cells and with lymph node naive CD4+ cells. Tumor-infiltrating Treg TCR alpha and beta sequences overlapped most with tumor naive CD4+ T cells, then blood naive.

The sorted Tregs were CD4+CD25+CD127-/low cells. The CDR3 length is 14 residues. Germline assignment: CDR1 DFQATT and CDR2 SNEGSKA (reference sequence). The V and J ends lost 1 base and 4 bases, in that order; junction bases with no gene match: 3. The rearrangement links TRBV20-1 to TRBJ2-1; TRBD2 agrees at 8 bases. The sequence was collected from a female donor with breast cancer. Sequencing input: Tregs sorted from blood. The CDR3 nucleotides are TGCAGTGCTAGAGTGTCTAGCGGGTACAATGAGCAGTTCTTC. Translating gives CSARVSSGYNEQFF.